This is a list of T cell receptor beta chains from one sample in a study of control samples from healthy donors and cancer patients. Sequenced by immunoSEQ multiplex PCR; TCRdb stores in-frame clones only, minus some. The table has 70,000 or so clones, 84% seen once. The sequenced material came from blood. These receptors were collected from a man aged 50-59 years in good health. Both conserved end residues are part of each CDR3. The order of the fields is clone size, J gene, D gene, V gene, CDR3 DNA, CDR3 protein. D genes are given only for firm matches. Size values are once, few and many counts, or a class for expanded clones, and some rows have none.

>.|TRBJ2-3|TRBD2|TRBV5-1
TGCGCCAGCAGCTTGAAACTAGCGGGAGGGACCACAGATACGCAGTATTTT
CASSLKLAGGTTDTQYF
>.|TRBJ1-6|TRBD1|TRBV10-3
TGTGCCATCACCTCCGGGACAGGGGAAACACCCCTCCACTTT
CAITSGTGETPLHF
>.|TRBJ2-5|TRBD1|TRBV6-2/TRBV6-3
TGTGCCAGCAGTTCCCCGGGACAGGGGGCTCAAGAGACCCAGTACTTC
CASSSPGQGAQETQYF
>.|TRBJ2-3|.|TRBV25-1
TGTGCCAGCAGTGCACAGATCAGCACAGATACGCAGTATTTT
CASSAQISTDTQYF
>.|TRBJ2-5|.|TRBV7-9
TGTGCCAGCAGCTCTTATGAATGGATAGGTCCCTCAGAGACCCAGTACTTC
CASSSYEWIGPSETQYF
>.|TRBJ1-1|TRBD1|TRBV29-1
TGCAGCGTTTGCATGACAGGGGGGCCTGAAGCTTTCTTT
CSVCMTGGPEAFF
>.|TRBJ2-7|TRBD2|TRBV6-5
TGTGCCAGCAGAGGGACTAGCTACGAGCAGTACTTC
CASRGTSYEQYF
>.|TRBJ2-3|TRBD2|TRBV19
TGTGCCAGTAGACAAATTAGCGGGCCCGCTAGCACAGATACGCAGTATTTT
CASRQISGPASTDTQYF
>.|TRBJ2-1|.|TRBV7-8
TGTGCCAGCGACTCTTCCGAGAGCTCCTACAATGAGCAGTTCTTC
CASDSSESSYNEQFF
>.|TRBJ1-1|.|TRBV13
TGTGCCAGCAGCTTAGAGGCAGTCGACTCGTTCACTGAAGCTTTCTTT
CASSLEAVDSFTEAFF
>.|TRBJ1-5|.|TRBV10-3
TGTGCCATCAGTGAGTCGATCGGCCCGGGGGGCAATCAGCCCCAGCATTTT
CAISESIGPGGNQPQHF
>once|TRBJ2-3|TRBD2|TRBV5-1
TGCGCCAGCAGCTTGGGGTCTAGCGGGAGTATACCAGATACGCAGTATTTT
CASSLGSSGSIPDTQYF
>.|TRBJ2-6|TRBD1|TRBV6-1
TGTGCCAGCAGTGAATTCGGCGCGGGACAGGGGAACTCTGGGGCCAACGTCCTGACTTTC
CASSEFGAGQGNSGANVLTF
>.|TRBJ2-5|TRBD2|TRBV11-3
TGTGCCAGCAGCGTAGCGGGAACCCTCCAAGAGACCCAGTACTTC
CASSVAGTLQETQYF
>.|TRBJ1-5|.|TRBV12-5
TGTGCTAGTGGTTTGGGGCTCTATCAGCCCCAGCATTTT
CASGLGLYQPQHF
>few|TRBJ2-7|.|TRBV2
TGTGCCAGCAGCATGGGGTACTACGAGCAGTACTTC
CASSMGYYEQYF
>.|TRBJ2-5|.|TRBV5-1
TGCGCCAGCAGCTCTCAGGTCCAAGAGACCCAGTACTTC
CASSSQVQETQYF
>.|TRBJ1-2|.|TRBV5-1
TGCGCCAGCAGCTCCACAGGCGACTCTCTTCTCGACTATGGCTACACCTTC
CASSSTGDSLLDYGYTF
>.|TRBJ2-5|TRBD2|TRBV9
TGTGCCAGCAGCCCGGGGGTAGCGGGAGGGCCGGAGACCCAGTACTTC
CASSPGVAGGPETQYF
>.|TRBJ1-5|TRBD1|TRBV12-5
TGTGCTAGTGGTTTGCACCAGCCTCGGGACAGTTTATCTCCGAGCAATCAGCCCCAGCATTTT
CASGLHQPRDSLSPSNQPQHF
>few|TRBJ2-7|TRBD2|TRBV7-2
TGTGCCAGCAGCCCGACTAGCGGCTCAACCTACGAGCAGTACTTC
CASSPTSGSTYEQYF
>.|TRBJ2-7|TRBD2|TRBV5-6
TGTGCCAGCAGCTCTTTCGGGACTAAATACGAGCAGTACTTC
CASSSFGTKYEQYF
>.|TRBJ1-4|TRBD1|TRBV5-4
TGTGCCAGCAGCGTAGGGGGCGCGGCTAATGAAAAACTGTTTTTT
CASSVGGAANEKLFF
>.|TRBJ2-2|.|TRBV7-8
TGTGCCAGCAGCACAAACCGGGCCGGGATCCAGCGCCCCGGGGAGCTGTTTTTT
CASSTNRAGIQRPGELFF
>.|TRBJ2-3|.|TRBV4-1
TGCGCCAGCAGCCAAGAGGCGCGTATCCGGGCAGATACGCAGTATTTT
CASSQEARIRADTQYF
>.|TRBJ2-7|TRBD2|TRBV6-5
TGTGCCAGCAGTTCCCCGACTAGCTCTGCCTACGAGCAGTACTTC
CASSSPTSSAYEQYF
>.|TRBJ2-3|TRBD2|TRBV6-2/TRBV6-3
TGTGCCAGCAGTGAGACTAGGACTAGCGGGGTTAGCACAGATACGCAGTATTTT
CASSETRTSGVSTDTQYF
>.|TRBJ1-3|TRBD1|TRBV28
TGTGCCAGCAGCCTAGACAGGGTTCGAGGAAACACCATATATTTT
CASSLDRVRGNTIYF
>.|TRBJ2-7|.|TRBV19
TGTGCCAGTAGTATAGCCCGAGGATACGAGCAGTACTTC
CASSIARGYEQYF
>.|TRBJ1-1|TRBD1|TRBV6-5
TGTGCCAGCAGCATAAGACAGGGAATGGGCACTGAAGCTTTCTTT
CASSIRQGMGTEAFF
>.|TRBJ2-7|.|TRBV6-5
TGTGCCAGCCTCCGGGACATCCTTCACGAGCAGTACTTC
CASLRDILHEQYF
>.|TRBJ2-1|TRBD2|TRBV5-1
TGCGCCAGCAGCTTGTCGGGGACTAGCGGTTGGGGCTACAATGAGCAGTTCTTC
CASSLSGTSGWGYNEQFF
>.|TRBJ1-2|.|TRBV30
TGTGCCTGGAGGCTGGGGGGGTATGGCTACACCTTC
CAWRLGGYGYTF
>.|TRBJ1-2|.|TRBV4-1
TGCGCCAGCAGCCAAGTTGATGTTGGGGGGTCGAACTATGGCTACACCTTC
CASSQVDVGGSNYGYTF
>once|TRBJ2-1|TRBD1|TRBV19
TGTGCCAGTAGTATCGGGGACAGGGGAGGAGATGAGCAGTTCTTC
CASSIGDRGGDEQFF
>few|TRBJ1-1|.|TRBV4-3
TGCGCCAGCAGCCAAGAGGGCAGGAGGAACACTGAAGCTTTCTTT
CASSQEGRRNTEAFF
>.|TRBJ1-2|TRBD1|TRBV25-1
TGTGCCAGCAGTGCACCAGGGGGCGAGGTCTATGGCTACACCTTC
CASSAPGGEVYGYTF
>.|TRBJ2-1|.|TRBV19
TGTGCCAGTAGTACCGAAGTGCATGAGCAGTTCTTC
CASSTEVHEQFF
>.|TRBJ1-1|.|TRBV30
TGTGCCTGGAGTACACGGACACTAATGAACACTGAAGCTTTCTTT
CAWSTRTLMNTEAFF
>.|TRBJ1-2|.|TRBV19
TGTGCCAGTAGTATAGAAGGGTATGGCTACACCTTC
CASSIEGYGYTF
>.|TRBJ2-2|.|TRBV14
TGTGCCAGCAGCCCGATCTCGAACACCGGGGAGCTGTTTTTT
CASSPISNTGELFF
>.|TRBJ1-1|TRBD1|TRBV5-1
TGCGCCAGCAGCGGCCAGGGACAGGGTACTGAAGCTTTCTTT
CASSGQGQGTEAFF
>few|TRBJ1-5|.|TRBV7-2
TGTGCCAGCAGCTTGGACGGGAGAGTAGGGCAGCCCCAGCATTTT
CASSLDGRVGQPQHF
>.|TRBJ2-7|TRBD1|TRBV28
TGTGCCAGCAGCAGGGGGCGCGGGACTCCCAGGGAATACGAGCAGTACTTC
CASSRGRGTPREYEQYF
>once|TRBJ2-7|TRBD1|TRBV5-6
TGTGCCAGCAGCTTGGGGACAGGGGCCTGGTCCTACGAGCAGTACTTC
CASSLGTGAWSYEQYF
>.|TRBJ2-3|.|TRBV27
TGTGCCAGCCGGGCCCGCCGAGGCACAGATACGCAGTATTTT
CASRARRGTDTQYF
>.|TRBJ1-4|.|TRBV30
TGTGCCTGGAGTGTAGGGGGATTTGAAAAACTGTTTTTT
CAWSVGGFEKLFF
>once|TRBJ1-1|.|TRBV30
TGTGCCTGGGAAAAGTCACGGGGATGGGAAGCTTTCTTT
CAWEKSRGWEAFF
>.|TRBJ2-5|TRBD1|TRBV5-1
TGCGCCAGCAGCTTGGAGGGACAGGGGTGGGAGACCCAGTACTTC
CASSLEGQGWETQYF
>.|TRBJ2-7|.|TRBV9
TGTGCCAGCAGCGGGTCAAGGTCGTCCGAGCAGTACTTC
CASSGSRSSEQYF
>.|TRBJ2-7|.|TRBV13
TGTGCCAGCTCCTTTGGGGAAGCCACCTACGAGCAGTACTTC
CASSFGEATYEQYF
>.|TRBJ2-1|.|TRBV7-9
TGTGCCAGCAGCTCCCCCAGTTTCCCGTCGGCTGAGCAGTTCTTC
CASSSPSFPSAEQFF
>.|TRBJ1-1|.|TRBV27
TGTGCCAGCAGTTTAAAGGGGGGCAACACTGAAGCTTTCTTT
CASSLKGGNTEAFF
>once|TRBJ2-6|TRBD1|TRBV18
TGTGCCAGCTCACCAACGAGGGACAGAGCCTCTGGGGCCAACGTCCTGACTTTC
CASSPTRDRASGANVLTF
>.|TRBJ2-7|TRBD1|TRBV6-6
TGTGCCAGCAGTGCCTTAACAGGGGGCGAGCAGTACTTC
CASSALTGGEQYF
>once|TRBJ2-7|TRBD1|TRBV2
TGTGCCAGCAGTCTACCGGGACAGACGGGCGAGCAGTACTTC
CASSLPGQTGEQYF
>.|TRBJ2-5|TRBD1|TRBV24-1
TGTGCCACCAGTGATTTGCCCACAGGGGGCGCTTTAAGAGAGACCCAGTACTTC
CATSDLPTGGALRETQYF
>few|TRBJ1-5|.|TRBV7-9
TGTGCCAGCAGCTTAGCGAAACCGGGGCATAGCAATCAGCCCCAGCATTTT
CASSLAKPGHSNQPQHF
>.|TRBJ1-5|TRBD1|TRBV19
TGTGCCAGTAGCCGGGACAGATATAGCAATCAGCCCCAGCATTTT
CASSRDRYSNQPQHF